This T cell receptor (beta chain) is from a study of cytomegalovirus exposure and HLA in healthy donors. The V gene's germline CDR1 is MGHRA and CDR2 YSYEKL. V was trimmed by 0 bases and J by 2 bases, leaving 16 bases between them. This CDR3 has 17 residues. Regarding the study as a whole: Most TCR beta V segments were productive about 87% or about 30% of the time in an earlier analysis. Listed as cytomegalovirus-associated were 150 to 200 TCR beta chains.

The PCR used 60 Vbeta and 13 Jbeta primers. Generated by immunoSEQ multiplex PCR, the TCRdb table keeps only in-frame clones and is missing some. The sample carries around 200,000 clones, roughly 84% recorded once. This clone was seen a handful of times. Antigen specificity is unknown. The chain links TRBV4-1 to TRBJ1-1; D not resolved. Material: PBMCs. This receptor was taken from a girl between 2 and 10 years old in good health and CMV-seropositive. DNA for the CDR3: TGCGCCAGCAGCCAAGACGGGAACAAATTAACCAACACTGAAGCTTTCTTT. It translates to CASSQDGNKLTNTEAFF.